These 27 T cell receptor beta chains were all obtained from the same sample, sequenced in a study of T-cell memory formation after mild COVID-19. In TCRdb, the 5' RACE reads were re-called with MiXCR into one record per CDR3 protein. The table includes 550,000 to 600,000 distinct CDR3 sequences, about a fifth detected once. Input material: PBMCs or a T cell subset sorted from them (not recorded which). These TCRs come from an adult woman who had mild COVID-19 (a few samples of this study predate the infection). Cell type and time point are not known.

V usage is TRBV29-1 and J usage is TRBJ1-4, with D possibly TRBD1 on 6 matching bases. V lost 4 bases and J lost 7, with 19 bases in between. CDR3 size: 15 residues. Per germline, CDR1 SQVTM and CDR2 ANQGSEA. Here the CDR3 DNA reads TGCAGCGTTGCCGGGATTGGGGGCGCGGGTGAAAAACTGTTTTTT. Its translation is CSVAGIGGAGEKLFF.

A few counts support this clonotype. The chain is built from TRBV5-6 and TRBJ2-5, with D unresolved. The CDR3 contains 14 residues. V shed 0 bases and J shed 5 bases, with 11 bases lying between them. CDR1 SGHDT and CDR2 YYEEEE come from the germline V gene. CDR3 nucleotides: TGTGCCAGCAGCTTGGCCGCGGTCCAGGAGACCCAGTACTTC. Its protein product is CASSLAAVQETQYF.

This clonotype has only a few counts. The gene calls are TRBV7-2 and TRBJ2-7, with 10 positions matching TRBD2. Losses at the gene ends were 8 bases for V and 3 bases for J; bases not matched to a gene: 4. Germline-derived CDR1 and CDR2 are SGHTA and FQGNSA. This CDR3 comprises 13 residues. CDR3 in DNA: TGTGCCAGCGGGATAGCGGGAGGCTACGAGCAGTACTTC. Its protein is CASGIAGGYEQYF.

This clonotype was detected only a few times. This CDR3 is CASSGGTVAYYEQYF. CDR3 nucleotide sequence: TGTGCCAGCAGCGGAGGGACTGTAGCGTACTACGAGCAGTACTTC. The V call is TRBV7-2, the J call TRBJ2-7; a possible D gene is TRBD2 (6 bases). CDR1 SGHTA and CDR2 FQGNSA come from the germline V gene. The CDR3 contains 15 residues. V lost 5 bases to trimming and J lost 3 bases, with 17 bases between them.

The chain carries TRBV5-1 and TRBJ2-7; 9 bases fit TRBD1. Germline trimming cut 3 bases from V and 5 bases from J; bases unmatched to any gene: 12. In germline, CDR1 is SGHRS, CDR2 YFSETQ. The CDR3 spans 16 residues. The CDR3 region has the DNA TGCGCCAGCAGCTCAACCCCTGGGACAGGGTTCAACGAGCAGTACTTC. Translating gives CASSSTPGTGFNEQYF.

This clonotype has a handful of counts. The chain employs TRBV28 and TRBJ1-5, with D possibly being TRBD1 (6 bases). The V gene lost 7 bases and the J gene lost 7 bases, with 14 bases spanning the gap. The CDR3 loop spans 13 amino acids. Germline V lookup: CDR1 MDHEN, CDR2 SYDVKM. The CDR3 is CASKQGLRQPQHF. The CDR3 DNA follows: TGTGCCAGCAAACAGGGTCTTCGGCAGCCCCAGCATTTT.

This clonotype was counted ten times or more. This chain connects TRBV12-3 or TRBV12-4 to TRBJ1-1; unclear D gene. The CDR3 consists of 13 residues. Trimming removed 8 bases at V and 1 base at J, with 11 bases between. The CDR3 loop is CASGVEKNTEAFF. CDR3 nucleotide sequence: TGTGCCAGCGGCGTGGAGAAGAACACTGAAGCTTTCTTT.

The chain couples TRBV29-1 to TRBJ1-1; TRBD1 might be the D (5 bases). This CDR3 comprises 13 residues. Trimming left V 3 bases short and J 1 base short, with 9 bases between. Per the germline V gene, CDR1 is SQVTM and CDR2 is ANQGSEA. This CDR3 is CSVDGGPNTEAFF. Written as DNA, the CDR3 is TGCAGCGTTGACGGGGGACCGAACACTGAAGCTTTCTTT.

The genes are TRBV13 and TRBJ2-7; D call uncertain. V shed 4 bases and J shed 3 bases, with 10 bases lying between them. In germline, CDR1 is PRHDT, CDR2 FYEKMQ (reference sequence). The CDR3 covers 13 residues. The DNA for the CDR3 is TGTGCCAGCAGCTCCGGCGCTTACTACGAGCAGTACTTC. The encoded protein is CASSSGAYYEQYF.

The chain couples TRBV30 to TRBJ2-5; 8 bases fit TRBD2. The CDR3 covers 14 residues. Germline V gene data show CDR1 as GTSNPN and CDR2 as SVGIG (reference sequence). V was pared by 5 bases and J by 4 bases, with 9 bases of the junction left unmatched. The CDR3 DNA is TGTGCCTGGGCCCCCTCTGCGGGAGGAGAGACCCAGTACTTC. Translated, it gives CAWAPSAGGETQYF.

The table lists this clonotype with a few counts. CDR3 in amino acids: CASSSSGDTQYF. CDR3 DNA: TGTGCCAGCAGCTCCTCCGGGGATACGCAGTATTTT. The chain has TRBV9 and TRBJ2-3; D unclear. Germline CDR1 is SGDLS and CDR2 is YYNGEE. Trimming took off 4 bases at V and 6 bases at J, with 9 bases between the two ends. CDR3 length equals 12 residues.

This clonotype was seen repeatedly, ten times or more. V usage is TRBV20-1 and J usage is TRBJ1-1, with a weak D call TRBD1 (5 bases). V was clipped by 3 bases and J by 1 base, with 12 bases between them. CDR3 length equals 14 residues. CDR1 and CDR2 from the germline V gene are DFQATT and SNEGSKA (reference sequence). The CDR3 protein is CSASAGRPNTEAFF. CDR3 in DNA: TGCAGTGCTAGTGCGGGGCGTCCGAACACTGAAGCTTTCTTT.

The V call is TRBV7-2, the J call TRBJ1-2, with 7 nucleotides matching TRBD1. The CDR3 runs 13 residues. V lost 6 bases and J lost 7; bases outside the gene matches: 8. The germline CDR1 and CDR2 sequences are SGHTA and FQGNSA. DNA of the CDR3: TGTGCCAGCAGGGGAGACAGGGTCGGTGGCTACACCTTC. Its protein is CASRGDRVGGYTF.

This chain links TRBV29-1 with TRBJ1-1; perhaps TRBD1 as D (6 bases). The CDR3 is 13 residues long. Germline V gene lookup returns CDR1 SQVTM and CDR2 ANQGSEA. V was cut by 7 bases and J by 1 base, with 13 bases left in between. The CDR3 coding sequence is TGCAGCGCTCCGGGACACGCGAACACTGAAGCTTTCTTT. It is translated as CSAPGHANTEAFF.

The chain recombines TRBV4-1 with TRBJ2-7; D remains ambiguous. This CDR3 region has 15 residues. Germline assignment: CDR1 MGHRA and CDR2 YSYEKL. Trimming shortened V by 1 base and J by 0 bases, and 10 bases separated the two germline ends. The CDR3 loop reads CASSQGAISSYEQYF. In DNA, the CDR3 is TGCGCCAGCAGCCAAGGTGCTATAAGCTCCTACGAGCAGTACTTC.

This clonotype occurred a few times. This chain links TRBV20-1 with TRBJ1-2, with 9 bases that match TRBD1. The V gene's germline CDR1 is DFQATT and CDR2 SNEGSKA (reference sequence). V lost 3 bases, J lost 4 bases, and 12 bases stayed unmatched. This CDR3 contains 16 residues. The CDR3 loop reads CSARSGTGTPGYGYTF. In DNA form, the CDR3 reads TGCAGTGCTAGGTCCGGGACAGGGACCCCAGGCTATGGCTACACCTTC.

The chain joins TRBV5-4 to TRBJ1-2; TRBD1 might be the D (5 bases). V gave up 6 bases and J gave up 7 bases, with 16 bases separating them. In germline, CDR1 is SGHNT, CDR2 YYREEE (reference sequence). CDR3 length: 13 residues. DNA of the CDR3: TGTGCCAGCATCTCGAGGGGTAGTGGTGGCTACACCTTC. It yields the protein CASISRGSGGYTF.

The genes are TRBV24-1 and TRBJ2-5; perhaps TRBD2 as D (5 bases). V was cut by 6 bases and J by 2 bases, with 18 bases left in between. The CDR3 length is 16 residues. Per the germline V gene, CDR1 is KGHDR and CDR2 is SFDVKD. The CDR3 DNA reads TGTGCCACCAGTTCTCTTCGAGGGCGTCGGCAAGAGACCCAGTACTTC. It encodes CATSSLRGRRQETQYF.

The table lists this clonotype with many counts. The V call is TRBV3-1, the J call TRBJ2-2, with a possible D match to TRBD1 (7 bases). Trimming cost V 3 bases and J 10 bases, with 15 bases left between them. This CDR3 contains 14 residues. The germline CDR1 and CDR2 sequences are LGHDT and YNNKEL (reference sequence). This CDR3 is CASSHQTGREELFF. The CDR3 bases are TGTGCCAGCAGCCACCAGACAGGGCGGGAGGAGCTGTTTTTT.

This sequence joins TRBV5-1 and TRBJ1-2; perhaps TRBD1 as D (5 bases). CDR3 length equals 15 residues. The V end was cut by 0 bases, the J end by 1 base, with 10 bases between. Germline lookup yields CDR1 SGHRS and CDR2 YFSETQ. CDR3 sequence (DNA): TGCGCCAGCAGCTTGGGGGGCAGTAGTAACTATGGCTACACCTTC. Protein product: CASSLGGSSNYGYTF.

This clonotype was counted many times. The CDR3: CASSQTSSTDTQYF. For the CDR3, the DNA is TGTGCCAGCAGCCAAACGTCTAGCACAGATACGCAGTATTTT. The chain joins TRBV3-1 to TRBJ2-3; D is ambiguous. The CDR3 totals 14 residues. Germline lookup yields CDR1 LGHDT and CDR2 YNNKEL (reference sequence). The V and J ends lost 2 bases and 0 bases respectively, with 6 bases between them.

The sample holds a few counts of this clonotype. V gene TRBV7-6 combines with J gene TRBJ2-1; D is perhaps TRBD2 (5 bases). The CDR3 is 13 amino acids. Germline assignment: CDR1 SGHVS and CDR2 FNYEAQ. The germline V and J ends were trimmed by 5 bases and 5 bases, with 10 bases remaining between them. CDR3 sequence reads: CASSTGLNNEQFF. For the CDR3, the DNA is TGTGCCAGCAGCACCGGACTCAACAATGAGCAGTTCTTC.

The chain carries TRBV12-3 or TRBV12-4 and TRBJ2-5, with 8 bases lining up with TRBD1. The CDR3 has 15 amino acids. The V and J ends lost 3 bases and 2 bases, in that order; junction bases with no gene match: 5. The CDR3 DNA reads TGTGCCAGCAGTTTGGACAGGGTTAAACAAGAGACCCAGTACTTC. Protein sequence: CASSLDRVKQETQYF.

The rearrangement links TRBV7-9 to TRBJ2-1; TRBD2 agrees at 9 bases. With 5 bases clipped from V and 6 bases from J, the junction kept 11 bases outside the gene matches. CDR1 is SEHNR, CDR2 FQNEAQ, per germline (reference sequence). This CDR3 spans 16 amino acids. CDR3 DNA sequence: TGTGCCAGCAGCCCACTCGAGCTAGCGGGAATCAATGAGCAGTTCTTC. As protein: CASSPLELAGINEQFF.

The chain joins TRBV7-9 to TRBJ1-4; 9 bases match TRBD1. The ends lost 4 bases at V and 0 bases at J; junction bases unmatched: 6. The germline CDR1 and CDR2 sequences are SEHNR and FQNEAQ (reference sequence). The CDR3 totals 17 residues. The CDR3 DNA reads as TGTGCCAGCAGCTCGGGACAGGGAAAGGCAACTAATGAAAAACTGTTTTTT. This translates into CASSSGQGKATNEKLFF.

This clonotype was seen a handful of times. The chain joins TRBV29-1 to TRBJ2-7, with no clear D. The CDR3 runs 8 residues. Germline values: CDR1 SQVTM, CDR2 ANQGSEA. V lost 7 bases to trimming and J lost 4 bases, with 2 bases between them. CDR3 in amino acids: CSGYEQYF. The DNA for the CDR3 is TGCAGCGGATACGAGCAGTACTTC.

The sample holds a few counts of this clonotype. The rearrangement joins TRBV27 to TRBJ2-2; D is unresolved. The CDR3 has 13 amino acids. V was clipped by 8 bases and J by 6 bases, with 13 bases between them. The germline CDR1 and CDR2 sequences are MNHEY and SMNVEV (reference sequence). CDR3 protein: CASAPSGPGELFF. The CDR3 region has the DNA TGTGCCAGCGCCCCCTCGGGTCCCGGGGAGCTGTTTTTT.